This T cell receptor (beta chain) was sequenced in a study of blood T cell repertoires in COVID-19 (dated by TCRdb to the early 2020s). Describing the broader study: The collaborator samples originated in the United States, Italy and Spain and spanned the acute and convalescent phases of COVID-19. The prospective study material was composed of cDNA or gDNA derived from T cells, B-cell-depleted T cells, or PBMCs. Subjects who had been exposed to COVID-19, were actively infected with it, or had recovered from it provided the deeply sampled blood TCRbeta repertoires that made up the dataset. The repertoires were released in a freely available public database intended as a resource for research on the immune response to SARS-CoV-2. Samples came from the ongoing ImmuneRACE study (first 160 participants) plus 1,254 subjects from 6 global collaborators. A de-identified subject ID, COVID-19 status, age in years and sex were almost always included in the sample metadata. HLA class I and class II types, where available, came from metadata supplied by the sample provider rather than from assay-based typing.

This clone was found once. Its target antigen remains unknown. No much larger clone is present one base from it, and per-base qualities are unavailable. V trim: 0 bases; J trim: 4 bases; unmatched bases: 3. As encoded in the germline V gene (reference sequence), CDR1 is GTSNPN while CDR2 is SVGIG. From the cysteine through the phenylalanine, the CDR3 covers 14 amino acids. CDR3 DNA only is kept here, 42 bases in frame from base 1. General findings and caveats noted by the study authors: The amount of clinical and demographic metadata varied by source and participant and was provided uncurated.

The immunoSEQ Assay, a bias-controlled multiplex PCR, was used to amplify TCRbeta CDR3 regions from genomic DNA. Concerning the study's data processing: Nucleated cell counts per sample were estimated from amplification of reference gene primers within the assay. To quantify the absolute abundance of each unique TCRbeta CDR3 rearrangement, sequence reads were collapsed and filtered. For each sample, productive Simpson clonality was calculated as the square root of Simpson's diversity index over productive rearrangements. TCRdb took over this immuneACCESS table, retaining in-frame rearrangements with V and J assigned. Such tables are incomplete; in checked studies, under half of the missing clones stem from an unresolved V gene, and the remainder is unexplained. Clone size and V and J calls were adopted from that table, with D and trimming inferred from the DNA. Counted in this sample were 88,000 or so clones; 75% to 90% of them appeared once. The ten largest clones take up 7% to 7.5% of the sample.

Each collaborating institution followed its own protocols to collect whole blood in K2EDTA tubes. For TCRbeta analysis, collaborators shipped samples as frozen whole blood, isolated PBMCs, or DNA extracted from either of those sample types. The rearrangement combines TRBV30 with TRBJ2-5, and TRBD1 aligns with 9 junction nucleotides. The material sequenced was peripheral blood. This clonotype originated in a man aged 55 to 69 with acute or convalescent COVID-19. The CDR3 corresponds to CAWSVGTGRETQYF. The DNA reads TGTGCCTGGAGTGTAGGGACAGGGCGAGAGACCCAGTACTTC.